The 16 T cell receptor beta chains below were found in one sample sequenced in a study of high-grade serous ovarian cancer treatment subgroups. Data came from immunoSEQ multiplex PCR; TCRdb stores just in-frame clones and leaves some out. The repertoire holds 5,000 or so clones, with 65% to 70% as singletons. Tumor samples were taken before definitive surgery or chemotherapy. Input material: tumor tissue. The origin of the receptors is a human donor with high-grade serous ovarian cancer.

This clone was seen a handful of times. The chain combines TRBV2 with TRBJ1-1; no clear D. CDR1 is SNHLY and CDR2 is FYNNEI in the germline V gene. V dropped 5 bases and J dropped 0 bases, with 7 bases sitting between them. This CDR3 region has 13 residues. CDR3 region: CASSPPLNTEAFF. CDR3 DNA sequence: TGTGCCAGCAGTCCACCCCTGAACACTGAAGCTTTCTTT.

The CDR3 coding sequence is TGTGCCAGCAGCCCCCAAACGGCAGGGGAACATTCCTACGAGCAGTACTTC. This codes for CASSPQTAGEHSYEQYF. V and J are TRBV7-9 and TRBJ2-7, with D tentatively TRBD1 (6 bases). Trimming stripped 5 bases from V and 1 base from J, with 21 bases between. The CDR3 contains 17 residues. CDR1 is SEHNR and CDR2 is FQNEAQ in the germline V gene (reference sequence). The variable domain in full, with the rest retrieved from reference TRBV7-9 and TRBJ2-7, is DTGVSQNPRHKITKRGQNVTFRCDPISEHNRLYWYRQTLGQGPEFLTYFQNEAQLEKSRLLSDRFSAERPKGSFSTLEIQRTEQGDSAMYLCASSPQTAGEHSYEQYFGPGTRLTVT.

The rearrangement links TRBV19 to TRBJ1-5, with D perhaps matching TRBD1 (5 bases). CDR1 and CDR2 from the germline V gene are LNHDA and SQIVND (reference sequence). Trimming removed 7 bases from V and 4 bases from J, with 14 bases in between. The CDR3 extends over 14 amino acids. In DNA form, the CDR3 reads TGTGCCAGTACCCGGGGCCTGGGAAATCAGCCCCAGCATTTT. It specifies CASTRGLGNQPQHF.

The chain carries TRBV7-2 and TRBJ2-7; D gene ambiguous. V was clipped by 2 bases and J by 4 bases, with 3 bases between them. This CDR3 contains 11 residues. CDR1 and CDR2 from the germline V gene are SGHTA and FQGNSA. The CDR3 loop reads CASSLSYEQYF. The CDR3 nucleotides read TGTGCCAGCAGCTTATCTTACGAGCAGTACTTC.

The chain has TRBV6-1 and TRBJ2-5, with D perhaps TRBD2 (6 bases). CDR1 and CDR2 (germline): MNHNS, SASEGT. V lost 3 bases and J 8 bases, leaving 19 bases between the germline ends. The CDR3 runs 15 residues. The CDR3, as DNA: TGTGCCAGCAGTGACCGGGACTGGGGCTCCAGTACCCAGTACTTC. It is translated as CASSDRDWGSSTQYF.

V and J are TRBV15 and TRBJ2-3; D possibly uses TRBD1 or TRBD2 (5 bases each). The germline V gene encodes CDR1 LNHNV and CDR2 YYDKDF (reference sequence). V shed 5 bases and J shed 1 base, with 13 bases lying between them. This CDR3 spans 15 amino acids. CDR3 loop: CATSYRDHRTDTQYF. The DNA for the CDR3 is TGTGCCACCAGCTACCGGGACCACCGCACAGATACGCAGTATTTT. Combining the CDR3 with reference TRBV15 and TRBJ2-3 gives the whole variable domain DAMVIQNPRYQVTQFGKPVTLSCSQTLNHNVMYWYQQKSSQAPKLLFHYYDKDFNNEADTPDNFQSRRPNTSFCFLDIRSPGLGDTAMYLCATSYRDHRTDTQYFGPGTRLTVL.

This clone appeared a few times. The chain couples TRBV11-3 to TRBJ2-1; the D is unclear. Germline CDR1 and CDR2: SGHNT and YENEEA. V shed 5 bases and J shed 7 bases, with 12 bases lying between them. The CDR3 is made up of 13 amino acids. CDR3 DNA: TGTGCCAGCAGCCTCGTCTTTGGGAATGAGCAGTTCTTC. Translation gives CASSLVFGNEQFF.

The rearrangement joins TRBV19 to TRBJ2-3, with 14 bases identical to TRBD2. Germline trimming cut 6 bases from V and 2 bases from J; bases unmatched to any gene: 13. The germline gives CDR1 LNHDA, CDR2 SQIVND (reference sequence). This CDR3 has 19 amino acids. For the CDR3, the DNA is TGTGCCAGTAGCCCCGGACTAGCGGGAGGCTACGGACTCACAGATACGCAGTATTTT. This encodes CASSPGLAGGYGLTDTQYF.

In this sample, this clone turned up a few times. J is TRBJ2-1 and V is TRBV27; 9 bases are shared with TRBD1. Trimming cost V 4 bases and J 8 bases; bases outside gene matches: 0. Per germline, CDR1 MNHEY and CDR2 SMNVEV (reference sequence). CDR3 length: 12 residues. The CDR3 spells CASSWTGDEQFF. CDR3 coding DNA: TGTGCCAGCAGTTGGACAGGGGATGAGCAGTTCTTC.

CDR3 sequence reads: CASSQDLGGSYNEQFF. CDR3 DNA sequence: TGTGCCAGCAGCCAAGATTTGGGCGGCTCCTACAATGAGCAGTTCTTC. The rearrangement uses TRBV14 and TRBJ2-1; the D is unclear. CDR1 is SGHDN and CDR2 is FVKESK in the germline V gene. Trimming took 0 bases from V and 0 from J, leaving 9 bases between them. The CDR3 runs 16 residues. Supplemented by reference TRBV14 and TRBJ2-1, the full variable domain reads EAGVTQFPSHSVIEKGQTVTLRCDPISGHDNLYWYRRVMGKEIKFLLHFVKESKQDESGMPNNRFLAERTGGTYSTLKVQPAELEDSGVYFCASSQDLGGSYNEQFFGPGTRLTVL.

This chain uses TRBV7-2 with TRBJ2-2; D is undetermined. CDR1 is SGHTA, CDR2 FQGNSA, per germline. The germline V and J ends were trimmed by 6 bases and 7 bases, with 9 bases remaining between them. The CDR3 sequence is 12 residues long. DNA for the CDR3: TGTGCCAGCAGACTCAGTCGCGGGGAGCTGTTTTTT. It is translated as CASRLSRGELFF.

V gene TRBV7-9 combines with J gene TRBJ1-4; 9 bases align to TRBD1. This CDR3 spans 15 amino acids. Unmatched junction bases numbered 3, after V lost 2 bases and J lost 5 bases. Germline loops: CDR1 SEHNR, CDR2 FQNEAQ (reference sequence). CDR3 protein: CASSLSGTGNEKLFF. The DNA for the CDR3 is TGTGCCAGCAGCTTATCCGGGACAGGGAATGAAAAACTGTTTTTT.

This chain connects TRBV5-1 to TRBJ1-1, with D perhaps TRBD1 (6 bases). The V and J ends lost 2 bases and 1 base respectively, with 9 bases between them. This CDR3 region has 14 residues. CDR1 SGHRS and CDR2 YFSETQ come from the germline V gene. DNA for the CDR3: TGCGCCAGCAGCTTATCAGGGGCGAACACTGAAGCTTTCTTT. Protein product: CASSLSGANTEAFF.

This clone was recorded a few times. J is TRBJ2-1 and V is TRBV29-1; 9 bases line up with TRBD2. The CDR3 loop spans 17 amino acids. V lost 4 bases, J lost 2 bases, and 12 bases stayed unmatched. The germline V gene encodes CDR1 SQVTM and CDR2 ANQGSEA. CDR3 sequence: CSVVYWRGTSTYNEQFF. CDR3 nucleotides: TGCAGCGTTGTATATTGGCGGGGGACTAGCACCTACAATGAGCAGTTCTTC.

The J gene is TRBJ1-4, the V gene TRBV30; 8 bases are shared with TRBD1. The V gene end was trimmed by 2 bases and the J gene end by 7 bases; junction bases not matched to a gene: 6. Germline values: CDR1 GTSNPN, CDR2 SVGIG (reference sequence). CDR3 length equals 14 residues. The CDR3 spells CAWSLGQGSEKLFF. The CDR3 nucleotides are TGTGCCTGGAGTCTTGGACAGGGAAGTGAAAAACTGTTTTTT.

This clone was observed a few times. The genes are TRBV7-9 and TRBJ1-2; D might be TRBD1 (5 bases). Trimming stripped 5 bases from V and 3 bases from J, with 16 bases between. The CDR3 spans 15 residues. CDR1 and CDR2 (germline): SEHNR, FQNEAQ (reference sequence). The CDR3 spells CASSTPEGQYYGYTF. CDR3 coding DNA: TGTGCCAGCAGCACCCCAGAGGGGCAGTACTATGGCTACACCTTC.